The clone carrying this T cell receptor (beta chain) was found a few times. Its antigen is unidentified. The CDR3 consists of 14 residues. These data belong to a study of response to subunit inactivated influenza vaccine. The study, taken as a whole, reports: Authors suggested that a seasonal influenza vaccination recruits few new T cells each time.

TCRdb ran MiXCR on the RT-PCR reads and lists one entry per CDR3 protein. Altogether around 760,000 distinct CDR3 sequences are present, roughly 13% being singletons, with the ten largest covering 6.5% to 8.5%. The sequence came from a man aged 50-59 years who received an inactivated influenza vaccine. The sample was PBMCs from blood, taken 14 to 15 days before vaccination. J is TRBJ1-5 and V is TRBV21-1. TRBV21-1 is deemed a pseudogene. The CDR3 sequence: CASSKVPAHQPQHF. CDR3 DNA: TGTGCCAGCAGCAAAGTCCCCGCACATCAGCCCCAGCATTTT.